These T cell receptor beta chains were read from a single sample in a study of blood T cell repertoires in COVID-19. Sequencing was performed with immunoSEQ multiplex PCR; in TCRdb, only in-frame clones are kept and a portion is missing. The sample holds about 230,000 clones, 70% to 90% seen once. The specimen was PBMCs or T cells enriched from blood (not recorded which). All receptors derive from a woman aged 45-60 years in a cohort exposed to, infected with or recovered from COVID-19 (not recorded which). Both conserved end residues are part of each CDR3. D genes are given only for firm matches. Only part of the rows carry a size: once, few, many, or a class if the clone is expanded.

DNA,CDR3,J,size,V,D
TGTGCCAGCAGCGTTGACAGGGGCAATTCACCCCTCCACTTT,CASSVDRGNSPLHF,TRBJ1-6,NA,TRBV5-4,TRBD1
TGTGCCACCAGCAGAGTTCGGCAGGGCGCTAATACGCAGTATTTT,CATSRVRQGANTQYF,TRBJ2-3,NA,TRBV15,NA
TGTGCCAGCAGCCAAGTCTTACTAGGTGCTGACTACAATGAGCAGTTCTTC,CASSQVLLGADYNEQFF,TRBJ2-1,NA,TRBV4-2,NA
TGTGCCTGGAGTGTTAACAGGGGGACCTATGGCTACACCTTC,CAWSVNRGTYGYTF,TRBJ1-2,NA,TRBV30,TRBD1
TGTGCCAGCAGTTTTCGGGAGGGAGAAACTCATAGCAATCAGCCCCAGCATTTT,CASSFREGETHSNQPQHF,TRBJ1-5,NA,TRBV27,NA
TGTGCCAGCAGCGTAGGGTCAGGGTGGTCCGCAGATACGCAGTATTTT,CASSVGSGWSADTQYF,TRBJ2-3,NA,TRBV9,NA
TGTGCCAGCAGCCGTACTGGGACAGCCAACACCGGGGAGCTGTTTTTT,CASSRTGTANTGELFF,TRBJ2-2,NA,TRBV28,TRBD1
TGCGCCAGCAGCCTAACTAGCGGGGGGGCTGGCACAGATACGCAGTATTTT,CASSLTSGGAGTDTQYF,TRBJ2-3,NA,TRBV4-3,TRBD2
TGTGCCAGCAGCTTAGCGGGACAGTCTAATGAAAAACTGTTTTTT,CASSLAGQSNEKLFF,TRBJ1-4,NA,TRBV7-6,TRBD1
TGTGCCAGCAGTGACAGGGTCTATGGCTACACCTTC,CASSDRVYGYTF,TRBJ1-2,few,TRBV12-3/TRBV12-4,TRBD1
TGTGCCAGCTCACCCCGAGGGGGGGGCTCTCAGCCCCAGCATTTT,CASSPRGGGSQPQHF,TRBJ1-5,NA,TRBV18,NA
TGTGCCAGCAGCTTAGCGTTTGGGACAGCGAATTCACCCCTCCACTTT,CASSLAFGTANSPLHF,TRBJ1-6,NA,TRBV7-2,TRBD1
TGCAGTGCTAGTCGACAGGGCGATGGCTACACCTTC,CSASRQGDGYTF,TRBJ1-2,NA,TRBV20-1,TRBD1